This T cell receptor beta chain was recovered during a study of shared clonotypes between healthy human individuals. Details on this clone: The same CDR3 is also encoded by other DNA sequences in this sample.

Generated by immunoSEQ multiplex PCR, the TCRdb table keeps only in-frame clones and is missing some. The sample comprises some 1.5 million clones, 95% to 99% of which are singletons, and about 0.42% rests with the top ten. The V and J ends lost 0 bases and 4 bases respectively, with 8 bases between them. Germline-derived CDR1 and CDR2 are SGHRS and YFSETQ. This CDR3 spans 14 amino acids. The source is a man aged 30 to 45 in good health. Sequenced sample: naive CD4+ T cells sorted from blood. Regarding subset: CD45RA+ positively selected. The chain couples TRBV5-1 to TRBJ1-3, with no clear D. This chain's CDR3 is CASSLGSSGNTIYF. CDR3 in DNA: TGCGCCAGCAGCTTGGGGAGTTCCGGAAACACCATATATTTT.